Sequencing of this TCR beta chain was carried out in a study of neurological immune-mediated disorders. After removal of 7 bases from V and 3 bases from J, the junction contained 13 bases not matched to a gene. The CDR3 consists of 19 residues. Germline CDR1 reads MNHNY; CDR2 reads SVGAGI (reference sequence). Each sorted-subset library came from 800,000 to 1,000,000 CD4+ or CD8+ T cells. This clonotype has at least ten counts. Synthesis of cDNA was carried out by template-switch 5'RACE. The reaction used 10-nucleotide random UMIs. Using its own MiXCR run on the 5' RACE reads, TCRdb lists one record per CDR3 protein. The sample lists tens of thousands of distinct CDR3 sequences; around 4.8% were seen once.

This chain connects TRBV6-6 to TRBJ2-3, with TRBD2 identical over 16 bases. Source material: CD4+ T cells from blood. This receptor was identified in a man aged 18 to 29 in good health. CDR3 residues: CASTPDPGLAGGPTDTQYF. The DNA for the CDR3 is TGTGCCAGCACTCCAGACCCGGGACTAGCGGGGGGGCCGACAGATACGCAGTATTTT.